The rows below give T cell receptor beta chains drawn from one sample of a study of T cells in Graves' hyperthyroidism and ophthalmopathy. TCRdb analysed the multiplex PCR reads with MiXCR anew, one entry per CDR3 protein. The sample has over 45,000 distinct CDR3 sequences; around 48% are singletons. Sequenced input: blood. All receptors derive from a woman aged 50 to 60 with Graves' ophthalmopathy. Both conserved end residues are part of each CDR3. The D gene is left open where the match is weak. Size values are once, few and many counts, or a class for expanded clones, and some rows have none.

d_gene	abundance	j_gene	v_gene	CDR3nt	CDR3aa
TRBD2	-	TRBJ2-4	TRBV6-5	TGTGCCAGCAGTTACTTGGGGGGGAAAAACATTCAGTGCTTC	CASSYLGGKNIQCF
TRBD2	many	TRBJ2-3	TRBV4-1	TGCGCCAGCAGCCAACCGTCCTTGCGGGGGGCGCGCACAGATACGCAGTATTTT	CASSQPSLRGARTDTQYF
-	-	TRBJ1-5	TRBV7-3	TGTGCCAGCAGCTTAACGAAACTCAATCAGCCCCAGCATTTT	CASSLTKLNQPQHF
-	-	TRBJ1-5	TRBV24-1	TGTGCCACCAGTGACATCGGGACTAGCGTAGAGACCCAGCATTTT	CATSDIGTSVETQHF
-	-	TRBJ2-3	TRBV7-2	TGTGCCAGCAGCTTAGGGGGCTTTCCCACAGATACGCAGTATTTT	CASSLGGFPTDTQYF
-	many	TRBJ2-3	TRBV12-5	TGTGCTAGTGCAAAGGAAGGGATGCTTGCAGATACGCAGTATTTT	CASAKEGMLADTQYF
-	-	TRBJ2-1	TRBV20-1	TGCAGGGCTATCAGGGCCCCTAGCTCCTACAATGAGCAGTTCTTC	CRAIRAPSSYNEQFF
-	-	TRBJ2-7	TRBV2	TGTACTAGCAGTAAACAGGCTTTCTACGAGCAGTACTTC	CTSSKQAFYEQYF
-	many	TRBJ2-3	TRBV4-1	TGCGCCAGCAGCCAAACTATGAAAGATACGCAGTATTTT	CASSQTMKDTQYF
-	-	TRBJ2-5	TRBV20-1	TGCAGTGCTAGAGATCTGCGAGAGACCCAGTACTTC	CSARDLRETQYF
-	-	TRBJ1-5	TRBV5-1	TGCGCCAGCAGCTTGGAGGGACAACCGAATCAGCCCCAGCATTTT	CASSLEGQPNQPQHF
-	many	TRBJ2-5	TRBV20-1	TGCAGTGCCTCGGACCAGTTGGAGACCCAGTACTTC	CSASDQLETQYF
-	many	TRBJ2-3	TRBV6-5	TGTGCCAGCAGACAGGACAGCCCCAGCACGGGTACGCAGTATTTT	CASRQDSPSTGTQYF
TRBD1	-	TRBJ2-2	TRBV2	TGTGCCAGCAGAGCACAGGGGGGTGGCGTCGGGGAGCTGTTTTTT	CASRAQGGGVGELFF
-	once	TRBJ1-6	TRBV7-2	TGTGCCAGCAGCTTGGAGGGGAGTCTACAATCACCCCTCCACTTT	CASSLEGSLQSPLHF
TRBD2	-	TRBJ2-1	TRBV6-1	TGTGCCAGTAGCCCCGGACTAGCGGATTACAATGACCAGTTCTTC	CASSPGLADYNDQFF
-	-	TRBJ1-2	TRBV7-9	TGTGCCAGCAGCCGTGACCTGGCTGGCTACACCTTC	CASSRDLAGYTF
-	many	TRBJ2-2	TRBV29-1	TGCAGCGTTGAAGTCGCCACCTCGAACACCGGGGAGCTGTTTTTT	CSVEVATSNTGELFF
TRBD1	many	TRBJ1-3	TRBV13	TGTGCCAGCAGCCTAAGACAGGGGACAGGAAACACCATATATTTT	CASSLRQGTGNTIYF
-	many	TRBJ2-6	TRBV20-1	TGCAGTGCTAGAGGGCTCCCTGGGGCCAACGTCCTGACTTTC	CSARGLPGANVLTF
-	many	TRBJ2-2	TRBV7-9	TGTGCCAGCAGCGAGATCCAGGGGGAGCTGTTTTTT	CASSEIQGELFF
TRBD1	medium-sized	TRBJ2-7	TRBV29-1	TGCAGCGCTGCCTCCGGGACAGGGTCTGGCGAGCAGTACTTC	CSAASGTGSGEQYF
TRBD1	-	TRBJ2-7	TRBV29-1	TGCAGCGTTGGGATGGGACAGGGGCCCTACGAGCAGTACTTC	CSVGMGQGPYEQYF